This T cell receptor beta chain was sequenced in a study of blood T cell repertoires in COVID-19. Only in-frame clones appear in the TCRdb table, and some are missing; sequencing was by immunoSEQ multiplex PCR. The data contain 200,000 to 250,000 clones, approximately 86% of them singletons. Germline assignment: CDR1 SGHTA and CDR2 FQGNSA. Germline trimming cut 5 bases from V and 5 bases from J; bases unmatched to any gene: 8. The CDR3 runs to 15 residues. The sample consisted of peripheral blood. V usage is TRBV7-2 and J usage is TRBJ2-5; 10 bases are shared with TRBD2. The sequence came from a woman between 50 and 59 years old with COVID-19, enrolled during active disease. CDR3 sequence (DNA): TGTGCCAGCAGCCTGGGACTAGCGTTGGGTGAGACCCAGTACTTC. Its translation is CASSLGLALGETQYF.